The present TCR beta chain was sequenced within a study of CD8 T cells in ankylosing spondylitis. This clonotype was seen only a few times. Antigen specificity is unknown. V was shortened by 1 base and J by 2 bases, with 20 bases between the two germline ends. Germline loops: CDR1 LGHNA, CDR2 YNFKEQ. The CDR3 sequence is 18 residues long. TCRdb re-derived calls from the 5' RACE reads in MiXCR, one entry per CDR3 protein. The data show more than 600,000 distinct CDR3 sequences, around 20% seen once. Findings of the study overall: Disease-associated clones were reportedly significantly overrepresented in matched ankylosing spondylitis synovial fluid. A TCR beta motif made of fewer than ten highly homologous variants seemed typical of ankylosing spondylitis blood. In the blood and synovial fluid of reactive arthritis, some motif variants had been previously reported.

This TCR was recovered from a male donor with ankylosing spondylitis. Sequenced sample: blood, either unsorted or a sorted T cell fraction (not recorded which). The chain carries TRBV4-2 and TRBJ1-1, with D perhaps matching TRBD1 (6 bases). In nucleotides, the CDR3 is TGTGCCAGCAGCCAAGGGAGGGATCTTGGACAGCTAAACACTGAAGCTTTCTTT. Translating it yields CASSQGRDLGQLNTEAFF.